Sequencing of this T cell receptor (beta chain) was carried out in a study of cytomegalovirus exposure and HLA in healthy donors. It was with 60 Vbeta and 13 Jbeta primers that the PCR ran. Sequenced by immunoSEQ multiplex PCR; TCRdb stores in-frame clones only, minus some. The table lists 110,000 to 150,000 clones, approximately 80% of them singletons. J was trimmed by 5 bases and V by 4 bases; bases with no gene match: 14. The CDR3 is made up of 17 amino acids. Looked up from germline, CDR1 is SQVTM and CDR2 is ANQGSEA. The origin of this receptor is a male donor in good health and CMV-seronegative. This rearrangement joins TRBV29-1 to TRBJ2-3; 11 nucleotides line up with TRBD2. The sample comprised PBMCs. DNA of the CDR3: TGCAGCGTTGCGGTCCGTGTAGCGGGGGGGCCAAGAGATACGCAGTATTTT. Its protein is CSVAVRVAGGPRDTQYF.